This T cell receptor beta chain was profiled in a study of cytomegalovirus exposure and HLA in healthy donors. Study-wide results and limits: Many donors shared some public TCRs, even though most TCR sequences were rare. Some TCR beta chains (over 150 of them) were listed as cytomegalovirus-associated. TCR beta chains associated with HLA were, in a later analysis, more clonally expanded than equally common others.

The PCR had 60 Vbeta and 13 Jbeta primers. This table comes from immunoSEQ multiplex PCR, and its TCRdb copy is limited to in-frame clones, with some not included. Among over 100,000 clones, about 80% were seen once, and the ten largest hold 2.5% to 3%. Comments on this clone: Its antigen is not identified.

Each donor's status was that of a healthy bone marrow donor. This CDR3 comprises 16 residues. Per the germline V gene, CDR1 is SGHRS and CDR2 is YFSETQ. V gave up 0 bases and J gave up 2 bases; unmatched junction bases: 4. V gene TRBV5-1 combines with J gene TRBJ2-2; 7 nucleotides match TRBD1. The specimen sequenced was PBMCs. The TCR originated in a woman under 30 in good health and CMV-seropositive. The CDR3 reads CASSLGTGDNTGELFF. DNA of the CDR3: TGCGCCAGCAGCTTGGGGACAGGTGACAACACCGGGGAGCTGTTTTTT. The full variable domain, in which reference TRBV5-1 and TRBJ2-2 provide the parts outside the CDR3, is KAGVTQTPRYLIKTRGQQVTLSCSPISGHRSVSWYQQTPGQGLQFLFEYFSETQRNKGNFPGRFSGRQFSNSRSEMNVSTLELGDSALYLCASSLGTGDNTGELFFGEGSRLTVL.